This T cell receptor (beta chain) was found in a study of cytomegalovirus exposure and HLA in healthy donors. Overall study: When 350 to 500 donors were genotyped, around 77% of them were found to fall in the Caucasian-associated ancestry cluster. Study-level findings and limits: Reportedly, TCR beta sequences accurately predicted HLA-A and HLA-B alleles in most subjects.

The length of the CDR3 is 13 residues. V lost 7 bases and J 8 bases, leaving 14 bases between the germline ends. Germline V gives CDR1 MNHNS, CDR2 SASEGT. The PCR employed 60 Vbeta primers together with 13 Jbeta primers. Authors' data handling: About 10 million of some 80 million unique TCR beta chains were shared, per a later count. Only in-frame clones appear in the TCRdb table, and some are missing; sequencing was by immunoSEQ multiplex PCR. The D gene and trimming were derived from the DNA, and the V and J assignments and clone size from that table. The profile covers about 180,000 clones, with 82% appearing a single time and 1.5% taken by the ten largest. To note about this clone: The antigen remains unidentified.

The receptor comes from a man in his forties in good health and CMV-seronegative. The V call is TRBV6-1, the J call TRBJ1-4, with TRBD1 as a possible D gene (5 bases). Sequenced: PBMCs. The CDR3 region has the DNA TGTGCCAGCATTAGCGCCCGGGGGGAAAAACTGTTTTTT. Amino acids: CASISARGEKLFF.